This TCR beta chain was sequenced during a study of T cell changes during pregnancy in multiple sclerosis. Trimming removed 0 bases at V and 0 bases at J, with 6 bases between. The CDR3 has 14 amino acids. Germline CDR1 and CDR2: SGDLS and YYNGEE. Measured with immunoSEQ multiplex PCR; TCRdb has only the in-frame clones, and not every one. Altogether around 92,000 clones are present, roughly 91% being singletons, with the ten largest covering about 4.5%. The source of this sequence is a female donor with multiple sclerosis, enrolled in a pregnancy study. Material: peripheral blood, obtained in the first trimester of pregnancy. The chain is built from TRBV9 and TRBJ1-1, with D maybe TRBD1 (5 bases). CDR3 coding DNA: TGTGCCAGCAGCGTAGACAGGCTGAACACTGAAGCTTTCTTT. Amino acid sequence: CASSVDRLNTEAFF.